This T cell receptor beta chain was identified during a study of blood T cells in healthy people across ages (dated by TCRdb to the mid-2010s). For the study in its entirety: In model experiments, template switching captured roughly one uniquely barcoded TCR beta cDNA molecule for every two T cells. The study analyzed two additional independent replicas of 1 million unique cDNA reads from the same blood draw for two donors, one aged 18 to 29 and one aged 80 or older. Using deep sequencing normalized with unique cDNA molecular identifiers, the study measured how TCR beta repertoire diversity changes with age. To avoid experimental bias, donors of different ages were spread randomly across the sequencing lanes. Four age groups were formed from the donors: young (average roughly 16 years), middle-aged (approximately 40), aged (roughly 59) and long-lived (less than 85). The investigation overall reported the following: Observed TCR beta diversity per million T cells fell roughly linearly with age, and a significant reduction was already apparent by age roughly 40. Observed TCR beta diversity correlated strongly with the percentage of naive T cells measured by flow cytometry. Bulk unsorted PBMC profiling prevented conclusive comparison of naive and antigen-experienced compartments. The long-lived group showed more naive CD4+ T cells, fewer expanded clones and increased TCR diversity than the aged group, suggesting age selection. Because donor CMV infection status was unknown, age-related changes in expanded clonotypes were potentially confounded. Estimates of total diversity based on one million sequenced T cells were considered lower bounds and underestimates.

Points on this clonotype: No antigen is known for it. Base qualities are not at hand, and no much larger clone is one base apart.

Library preparation employed 5' RACE. Sequenced on an Illumina HiSeq 2500. A second PCR of roughly 6 to 12 cycles was performed with a sample-barcoded 5' primer and a J-beta primer mix. A unique molecular identifier was introduced onto each TCR beta cDNA molecule by a template-switch 5' adaptor carrying 12 random nucleotides. At least 2.5 million CDR3-containing paired-end reads were obtained from each sample. First-strand cDNA was synthesized from all RNA with the Mint cDNA synthesis kit, primed by a TRBC-specific oligonucleotide. Following uracil-DNA glycosylase treatment, all cDNA underwent a first 18-cycle PCR with the universal primers M1SS and BC2_uni_R. On the study's bioinformatics: Normalization of each sample was performed by random selection of 1 million high-quality reads, each carrying a distinct molecular identifier. Instead of being binned into consensus sequences, reads with shared molecular identifiers were discarded. MiTCR, set to a Q25 quality threshold and the strictest error-elimination algorithm, was used for CDR3 identification, clonotype clustering and error correction. Lower-bound total TCR beta diversity was estimated with a nonparametric unseen species model using Euler transformation. The public sequencing data were trimmed at Q25 with fastp and processed into clonotypes with MiXCR by TCRdb, which kept only in-frame beta chains. Rows merge per CDR3 protein into single entries with the most common DNA and genes. None of the V and J calls come from the authors' own analysis; TCRdb made them. The sample includes about a million distinct CDR3 sequences, with around two fifths observed a single time. Around 13% of the sample is in the top ten clones.

Systemically healthy Caucasian individuals from Russia, some 38 in total and aged about 6 to 95 years, were included as donors. Each donor gave about 9.7 milliliters of peripheral blood, drawn into EDTA-treated Vacutainer tubes. Ficoll-Paque density-gradient centrifugation was used to isolate PBMCs, with at least 7 million per sample. Trizol reagent was used to extract total RNA from the PBMCs, yielding at least 5.5 micrograms per sample. For every donor, an aliquot of PBMCs went through flow cytometry to measure the percentages of naive CD45RAhigh/CD27high T cells. The CDR3 runs 15 residues from the cysteine to the phenylalanine. The sequence is cut down to CDR3 DNA, 45 bases in frame from base 1. V is cut back by 1 base and J by 4 bases, with 6 bases in the junction unmatched. Looking up the germline V gene yields CDR1 LGHNA and CDR2 YNFKEQ.

Sample: blood. The sequence was collected from a man aged 18 to 30 in good health. The V and J genes are TRBV4-2 and TRBJ1-1; 7 central nucleotides agree with TRBD1. The CDR3 here reads CASSQVRDSLTEAFF. In nucleotide form, the sequence is TGTGCCAGCAGCCAAGTAAGGGACAGTCTCACTGAAGCTTTCTTT.